The TCR beta chain under discussion was sequenced for a study of vaccination effects on CD4 cells after COVID-19. Whole-study findings and limits: Few convalescent patients were included, and no early post-infection timepoints were sampled. Of the vaccine-induced clones from healthy vaccinees, merely 1 of 255 recognized common cold coronaviruses as well.

As to this clone: Its target is not known.

TCRdb's copy holds only in-frame clones and misses some; the assay was immunoSEQ multiplex PCR. The sample contains some 30,000 clones, 65% to 90% of which appear only once. Antigen-specific CD4+ T cells expanded by the ViraFEST assay with viral peptide pools were then sequenced. An approximately nine-day culture period preceded the isolation of CD4+ T cells. Either the mRNA-1273 or the BNT162b2 vaccine was given to participants as two doses. This specimen consisted of CD4+ T cells from PBMCs cultured with SARS-CoV-2 spike peptides, obtained after COVID-19 vaccination. The TCR sequence derives from a human donor who received a COVID-19 vaccine. Some clones in this sample may be carry-over from other donors' samples.

The DNA for the CDR3 is TGTGCCAGCAGCTTCAGACAGGACTCTGGAAACACCATATATTTT. It yields the protein CASSFRQDSGNTIYF. The rearrangement uses TRBV11-3 and TRBJ1-3; D is perhaps TRBD1 (6 bases). Per germline, CDR1 SGHNT and CDR2 YENEEA. CDR3 length: 15 amino acids. The ends were cut back, 3 bases at V and 0 bases at J, with 9 bases in the middle.